The TCR beta chain described here comes from a study of siplizumab effects on memory and regulatory T cells. Overall study findings and caveats: In unstimulated cells, naive T cells appeared more diverse than memory T cells and seemed major alloresponse contributors.

Assays were performed on 95,000 to 100,000 TCR templates per sample. Generated by immunoSEQ multiplex PCR, the TCRdb table keeps only in-frame clones and is missing some. The table has about 91,000 clones, 93% seen once. Germline-derived CDR1 and CDR2 are SNHLY and FYNNEI. CDR3 length equals 13 residues. V was cut by 8 bases and J by 0 bases, with 8 bases left in between. Turning to this clone: The antigen is unknown.

The chain couples TRBV2 to TRBJ1-3, with D possibly TRBD1 on 6 matching bases. Sequencing was done on a sample of CD8+ T cells sorted from blood. The TCR comes from a human donor in good health. CDR3 DNA sequence: TGTGCCAGCGCGGACAGCTCTGGAAACACCATATATTTT. Amino acids: CASADSSGNTIYF.